This TCR beta chain originates from a study of blood T cell repertoires in COVID-19. Looking at the study overall: Nucleic acid was either cDNA or gDNA, and it came from T cells, B-cell-depleted T cells, or PBMCs.

Per the authors' pipeline: For nucleated cells, counts were estimated from reference gene primer amplification. Produced via immunoSEQ multiplex PCR; TCRdb's table is partial and in-frame only. That table furnishes V, J and clone size, whereas the DNA furnished D and trimming. The sample consists of over 120,000 clones, about nine tenths of them appearing once. Germline V gene sequence: CDR1 KGHSH, CDR2 LQKENI. V was clipped by 2 bases and J by 0 bases, with 8 bases between them. The length of the CDR3 is 15 residues. This receptor was identified in a woman aged 50 to 60 with acute or convalescent COVID-19. Sequencing input: peripheral blood. The rearrangement uses TRBV18 and TRBJ1-3; D is possibly TRBD1 (6 bases). The CDR3 loop reads CASSPDRYSGNTIYF. DNA for the CDR3: TGTGCCAGCTCACCAGACAGGTACTCTGGAAACACCATATATTTT.